The T cell receptor (beta chain) under discussion was sequenced for a study of breast tumors, draining lymph nodes, adjacent tissues. Study results and caveats: Compared with lymph nodes, tumors were less diverse; compared with nontumor tissue, more. The data were judged consistent with most tumor T cells coming from lymph node and expanding in tumor. Data only fit, rather than demonstrated, lymph node origin of most tumor T cells.

TCRdb processed the multiplex PCR reads anew with MiXCR; each CDR3 protein has one entry. The sample records around 130,000 distinct CDR3 sequences, about 20% being singletons. Worth noting for this clonotype: Its antigen is not identified.

The lymph nodes were axillary draining lymph nodes from breast cancer patients. This TCR derives from a female donor with breast cancer. Some clones in this sample may be carry-over from other donors' samples. The specimen was axillary lymph node tissue.

The CDR3 region is CASSLLAGHNEQFF. For the CDR3, the DNA is TGTGCCAGCAGTTTACTAGCGGGGCACAATGAGCAGTTCTTC. The chain couples TRBV28 to TRBJ2-1, with 9 bases matching TRBD2. The CDR3 is 14 amino acids. V lost 2 bases, J lost 5 bases, and 1 base stayed unmatched. The germline gives CDR1 MDHEN, CDR2 SYDVKM.